The TCR beta chain under discussion was sequenced for a study of blood T cell repertoires in COVID-19. The CDR3 runs to 11 residues. V was shortened by 11 bases and J by 4 bases, with 11 bases between the two germline ends. In germline, CDR1 is MDHEN, CDR2 SYDVKM. This clone was picked up a small number of times. Only in-frame clones appear in the TCRdb table, and some are missing; sequencing was by immunoSEQ multiplex PCR. The sample lists roughly 350,000 clones, 87% occurring once. The genes are TRBV28 and TRBJ1-2; D uncertain. The sample taken for sequencing was peripheral blood. The TCR was taken from a woman between 50 and 59 years old with COVID-19, enrolled during active disease. The CDR3 sequence is CAGWSGYGYTF. DNA for the CDR3: TGTGCCGGATGGAGTGGCTATGGCTACACCTTC.